This TCR beta chain was observed in a study of blood T cells in healthy people across ages. The CDR3 contains 15 residues. Per germline, CDR1 SGHRS and CDR2 YFSETQ. V was pared by 3 bases and J by 2 bases, with 5 bases of the junction left unmatched. The use of a sample-barcoded 5' primer and a J-beta primer mix characterized a second PCR of about 6 to 11 cycles. TCRdb reprocessed the 5' RACE reads with MiXCR, giving one entry per CDR3 protein. The profile shows some 700,000 distinct CDR3 sequences, 35% to 45% of them singletons. The sequence was collected from a woman aged 55-69 years in good health. The chain carries TRBV5-1 and TRBJ1-2; 9 bases match TRBD1. The source material was blood. The CDR3 DNA reads TGCGCCAGCAGCTCGAGAGGACAGGGGAACTATGGCTACACCTTC. Protein: CASSSRGQGNYGYTF.